These T cell receptor beta chains were read from a single sample in a study of CD8 T cells in ankylosing spondylitis. TCRdb used MiXCR to reprocess the 5' RACE reads, holding one entry per CDR3 protein. The table records about 130,000 distinct CDR3 sequences, more than 5.5% of them present only once. The material sequenced was blood, either unsorted or a sorted T cell fraction (not recorded which). The receptors come from a female donor with ankylosing spondylitis or in good health (not recorded which). CDR3s include the opening cysteine and the closing phenylalanine or tryptophan. A D gene is named only where the DNA matches it firmly. The listing skips clone size in some rows; elsewhere it reads once, few, many or a size class.

clone size	D gene	V gene	J gene	CDR3 protein	CDR3 DNA
many	TRBD1	TRBV5-1	TRBJ2-7	CASSQDRGREQYF	TGCGCCAGCAGCCAGGACAGGGGGCGTGAGCAGTACTTC
many	TRBD2	TRBV10-3	TRBJ2-3	CAISDGGGSTDTQYF	TGTGCCATCAGTGATGGGGGGGGAAGCACAGATACGCAGTATTTT
many	TRBD1	TRBV20-1	TRBJ1-1	CSAREDRGNTEAFF	TGCAGTGCTAGAGAGGACAGGGGGAACACTGAAGCTTTCTTT
many	TRBD2	TRBV12-3/TRBV12-4	TRBJ2-2	CASSLRVSGGNTGELFF	TGTGCCAGCAGTTTGCGGGTTAGCGGGGGGAACACCGGGGAGCTGTTTTTT
many	NA	TRBV21-1	TRBJ2-2	CASSKKMGHSNTGELFF	TGTGCCAGCAGCAAGAAGATGGGGCACTCGAACACCGGGGAGCTGTTTTTT
many	NA	TRBV24-1	TRBJ1-1	CATSDEKYTEAFF	TGTGCCACCAGTGATGAGAAGTACACTGAAGCTTTCTTT
many	TRBD1	TRBV7-8	TRBJ2-7	CASSGTGQSYEQYF	TGTGCCAGCAGCGGAACGGGACAGTCCTACGAGCAGTACTTC
many	NA	TRBV20-1	TRBJ2-1	CSATIMSSYNEQFF	TGCAGTGCCACTATTATGAGCTCCTACAATGAGCAGTTCTTC
NA	NA	TRBV7-6	TRBJ1-1	CASSEGLATEAFF	TGTGCCAGCAGCGAGGGTTTGGCCACTGAAGCTTTCTTT
many	NA	TRBV7-2	TRBJ1-1	CASQRGGQNTEAFF	TGTGCCAGCCAAAGAGGGGGACAAAACACTGAAGCTTTCTTT
many	NA	TRBV7-9	TRBJ1-1	CASSPPVRPPAAFF	TGTGCCAGCAGCCCACCCGTTAGGCCGCCGGCGGCTTTCTTT
many	NA	TRBV6-5	TRBJ1-5	CASSYRAGLDNQPQHF	TGTGCCAGCAGTTACAGGGCAGGGCTGGACAATCAGCCCCAGCATTTT
NA	NA	TRBV12-3/TRBV12-4	TRBJ1-4	CASSLKIWPATNEKLFF	TGTGCCAGCAGTTTGAAGATTTGGCCTGCAACTAATGAAAAACTGTTTTTT
many	TRBD1	TRBV6-1	TRBJ2-2	CASRRRDRITGELFF	TGTGCCAGCCGCCGACGGGACAGGATCACCGGGGAGCTGTTTTTT
many	TRBD2	TRBV12-3/TRBV12-4	TRBJ2-1	CASTLGGYEFDEQFF	TGTGCCAGCACCTTGGGAGGGTATGAGTTCGATGAGCAGTTCTTC
few	NA	TRBV25-1	TRBJ2-1	CASSVPSRGLYEQFF	TGTGCCAGCAGTGTCCCCTCCCGCGGGCTATATGAGCAGTTCTTC
many	TRBD2	TRBV6-1	TRBJ2-4	CASRTGGGDIQYF	TGTGCCAGCAGAACCGGCGGGGGTGACATTCAGTACTTC
once	NA	TRBV4-2	TRBJ1-5	CAMGPGLLCWPQHF	TGTGCCATGGGCCCCGGGCTCCTCTGCTGGCCCCAGCATTTT
many	NA	TRBV18	TRBJ2-7	CASSLGPRGSYEQYF	TGTGCCAGCTCACTAGGGCCCAGGGGATCCTACGAGCAGTACTTC
few	TRBD1	TRBV6-2/TRBV6-3	TRBJ2-7	CASEGGQDSYEQYF	TGTGCCAGCGAAGGGGGACAGGACTCCTACGAGCAGTACTTC
NA	NA	TRBV2	TRBJ1-2	CASRDDAWWGDYGDTF	TGTGCCAGCAGGGACGATGCCTGGTGGGGGGACTATGGCGACACCTTC
many	NA	TRBV5-1	TRBJ2-7	CASSLVQAGSYEQYF	TGCGCCAGCAGCTTGGTACAGGCTGGGTCCTACGAGCAGTACTTC
many	NA	TRBV12-3/TRBV12-4	TRBJ2-1	CASSTAYEQFF	TGTGCCAGCAGTACGGCGTATGAGCAGTTCTTC
many	NA	TRBV20-1	TRBJ1-3	CSASQGSGNTIYF	TGCAGTGCTAGCCAGGGATCTGGAAACACCATATATTTT
many	NA	TRBV5-1	TRBJ1-5	CASSLVDQPQHF	TGCGCCAGCAGCTTGGTCGATCAGCCCCAGCATTTT
few	TRBD2	TRBV7-9	TRBJ2-5	CASSRTSGTSGETQYF	TGTGCCAGCAGCCGAACCTCAGGGACTAGCGGAGAGACCCAGTACTTC